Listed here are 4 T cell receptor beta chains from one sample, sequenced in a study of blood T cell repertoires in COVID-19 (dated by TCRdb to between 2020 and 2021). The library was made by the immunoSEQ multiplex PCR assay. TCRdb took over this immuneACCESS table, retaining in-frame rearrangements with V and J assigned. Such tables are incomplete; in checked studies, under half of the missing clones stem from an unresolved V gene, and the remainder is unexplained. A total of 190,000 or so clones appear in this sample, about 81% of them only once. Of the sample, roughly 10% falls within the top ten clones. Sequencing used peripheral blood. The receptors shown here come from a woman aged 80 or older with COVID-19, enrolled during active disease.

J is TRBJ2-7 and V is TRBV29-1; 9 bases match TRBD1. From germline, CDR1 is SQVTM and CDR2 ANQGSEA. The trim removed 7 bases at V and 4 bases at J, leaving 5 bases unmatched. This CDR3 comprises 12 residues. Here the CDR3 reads CSARDREYEQYF. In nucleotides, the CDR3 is TGCAGCGCTAGGGACAGGGAATACGAGCAGTACTTC.

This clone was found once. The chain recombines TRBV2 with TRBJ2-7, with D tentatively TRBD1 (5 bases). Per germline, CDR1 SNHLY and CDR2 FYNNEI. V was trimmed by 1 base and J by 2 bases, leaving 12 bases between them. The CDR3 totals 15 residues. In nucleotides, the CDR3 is TGTGCCAGCAGTGAAGGATGGGGCGGTCCCTACGAGCAGTACTTC. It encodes CASSEGWGGPYEQYF.

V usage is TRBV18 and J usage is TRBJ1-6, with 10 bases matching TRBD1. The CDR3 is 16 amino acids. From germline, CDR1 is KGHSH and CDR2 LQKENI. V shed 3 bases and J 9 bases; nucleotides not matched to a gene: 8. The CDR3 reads CASSPGTGDWGSPLHF. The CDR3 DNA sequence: TGTGCCAGCTCACCCGGGACAGGGGATTGGGGTTCACCCCTCCACTTT.

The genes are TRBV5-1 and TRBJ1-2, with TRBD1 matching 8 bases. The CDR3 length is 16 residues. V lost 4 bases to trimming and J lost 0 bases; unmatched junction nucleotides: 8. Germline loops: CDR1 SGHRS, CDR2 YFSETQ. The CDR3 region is CASSPQGGAANYGYTF. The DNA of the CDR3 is TGCGCCAGCAGCCCACAGGGGGGAGCAGCTAACTATGGCTACACCTTC.